This TCR beta chain was identified in a study of blood T cell repertoires in COVID-19 (dated by TCRdb to the early 2020s). For the study in its entirety: Samples from collaborators originated in the United States, Italy and Spain and spanned both the acute and convalescent phases of COVID-19. The material from the prospective study consisted of cDNA or gDNA derived from T cells, B-cell-depleted T cells, or PBMCs. Deeply sampled blood TCRbeta repertoires from subjects exposed to, actively infected with, or recovered from COVID-19 were included in the dataset. The repertoires were made available in a free public database intended to serve as a resource for research on the immune response to SARS-CoV-2. The samples were drawn from two sources: the first 160 participants of the ongoing ImmuneRACE study, and 1,200 or so subjects contributed by 6 global collaborators. The sample metadata nearly always contained a de-identified subject ID, COVID-19 status, age in years and sex. Where available, HLA class I and class II types were taken from metadata supplied by the sample provider and were not determined by assay-based typing.

Findings and caveats that apply to the study as a whole: The amount of clinical and demographic metadata varied by source and participant and was provided uncurated.

TCRbeta CDR3 regions were amplified from genomic DNA by means of the immunoSEQ Assay, a bias-controlled multiplex PCR. The authors' analysis ran thus. Nucleated cell counts per sample were estimated from amplification of reference gene primers within the assay. Sequence reads were collapsed and filtered to measure the absolute abundance of every unique TCRbeta CDR3 rearrangement. For each sample, productive Simpson clonality was calculated as the square root of Simpson's diversity index over productive rearrangements. This is the immuneACCESS table as TCRdb keeps it, with only in-frame sequences that have V and J called. A part of the clones is gone; compared with another copy, unresolved V genes explain less than half, and the rest is unexplained. For V, J and clone size, that table is used; D and trimming come from the DNA. The sample table shows around 220,000 clones, and about 90% are seen once. The ten top clones hold approximately 16% of the sample.

Participants in the prospective study were aged roughly 18 to 100 years, lived in 20 to 30 United States geographic areas, and enrolled through a virtual design. To assign participants to cohorts, the prospective study relied on clinical history that participants themselves reported in a screening survey and a study questionnaire. A participant counted as exposed if, within 2 weeks of entering the study, that participant had been in contact with someone who had a PCR-confirmed or clinician-diagnosed COVID-19 case. Each participant in the prospective study had whole blood, serum and a nasopharyngeal or oropharyngeal swab collected by mobile phlebotomists. Participants in the prospective study had the option to provide additional blood draws and questionnaires over a roughly two-month period. Prospective study blood samples were shipped either frozen or at room temperature before DNA extraction.

As for this clone: This clone's antigen is unknown. Base qualities were left out, and no much larger clone turns up one base away.

Sequencing was done on a sample of PBMCs or T cells enriched from blood (not recorded which). The TCR comes from a man aged 25 to 40 who had been exposed to COVID-19.

The sequence in DNA is TGTGCCAGCAGGGGGACTTCTAACTATGGCTACACCTTC. Its product reads: CASRGTSNYGYTF. The chain employs TRBV9 and TRBJ1-2; matching of 5 bases hints at TRBD1 as the D gene. Including cysteine and phenylalanine, the CDR3 has 13 amino acids. The sequence is cut down to CDR3 DNA, 39 bases in frame from base 1. A distance of 8 bases separates the germline ends of V and J, which lose 5 bases and 0 bases respectively. Via the germline V gene, CDR1 is SGDLS and CDR2 YYNGEE.